A selection of T cell receptor beta chains follows, all from one sample in a study of blood T cell repertoires in COVID-19. Profiled with immunoSEQ multiplex PCR; TCRdb holds only in-frame clones, not every one. The sample holds around 270,000 clones; about nine tenths are singletons and the top ten take under 3%. The sample taken for sequencing was peripheral blood. These receptors were obtained from a person between 18 and 30 years old with COVID-19, enrolled during active disease. Both conserved end residues are part of each CDR3. D genes are given only for firm matches. Not every row has a clone size; where given, it reads once, few, many or a size class.

>NA|TRBV6-6|TRBJ1-5|NA
CASSLVYQPQHF
TGTGCCAGCAGTCTCGTTTATCAGCCCCAGCATTTT
>NA|TRBV2|TRBJ2-7|once
CASSELSVSGQQYF
TGTGCCAGCAGTGAACTTAGCGTGAGCGGGCAGCAGTACTTC
>TRBD2|TRBV5-5|TRBJ2-1|NA
CASSRLAGGLSNEQFF
TGTGCCAGCAGTAGGCTAGCGGGAGGACTCTCGAATGAGCAGTTCTTC
>NA|TRBV4-1|TRBJ1-5|NA
CASSRGLSNQPQHF
TGCGCCAGCAGCCGGGGCCTAAGCAATCAGCCCCAGCATTTT
>TRBD2|TRBV9|TRBJ2-3|NA
CASSERVPYGLAGVTDTQYF
TGTGCCAGCAGCGAGCGGGTACCGTATGGACTAGCGGGAGTCACAGATACGCAGTATTTT
>NA|TRBV10-2|TRBJ2-5|NA
CASSTGSRQETQYF
TGCGCCAGCAGCACAGGGTCTCGACAAGAGACCCAGTACTTC
>TRBD2|TRBV24-1|TRBJ2-3|NA
CATSDSGLAGLDTQYF
TGTGCCACCAGTGACTCGGGACTAGCGGGTTTAGATACGCAGTATTTT
>TRBD2|TRBV6-5|TRBJ2-3|NA
CASSYGAGGRDTQYF
TGTGCCAGCAGTTACGGAGCGGGGGGTAGAGATACGCAGTATTTT
>TRBD2|TRBV18|TRBJ2-1|NA
CASSPTSGRYNEQFF
TGTGCCAGCTCACCTACTAGCGGGAGGTACAATGAGCAGTTCTTC
>TRBD1|TRBV2|TRBJ1-5|NA
CASSRQGAGNQPQHF
TGTGCCAGCAGTCGACAGGGGGCGGGCAATCAGCCCCAGCATTTT
>NA|TRBV30|TRBJ1-2|NA
CAWTREGGYTF
TGTGCCTGGACCAGGGAGGGCGGCTACACCTTC
>TRBD1|TRBV19|TRBJ2-2|NA
CASNDRGLNTGELFF
TGTGCCAGTAACGACAGGGGGTTAAACACCGGGGAGCTGTTTTTT
>NA|TRBV27|TRBJ1-5|few
CASSPGLLVAQPQHF
TGTGCCAGCAGTCCGGGACTCCTGGTCGCTCAGCCCCAGCATTTT
>NA|TRBV18|TRBJ2-1|NA
CASSARTDNEQFF
TGTGCCAGCTCAGCGAGGACAGATAATGAGCAGTTCTTC
>TRBD1|TRBV3-1/TRBV3-2|TRBJ1-2|once
CASSQIARTGSNYGYTF
TGTGCCAGCAGCCAAATCGCAAGGACAGGGAGTAATTATGGCTACACCTTC
>NA|TRBV4-1|TRBJ2-7|NA
CASSQATQGYEQYF
TGCGCCAGCAGCCAGGCTACCCAGGGCTACGAGCAGTACTTC
>TRBD1|TRBV10-1|TRBJ2-1|NA
CASSLQGAGDEQFF
TGCGCCAGCAGCCTACAGGGGGCTGGGGATGAGCAGTTCTTC
>NA|TRBV19|TRBJ1-1|NA
CASSISTVSTEAFF
TGTGCCAGTAGTATTTCGACAGTATCTACTGAAGCTTTCTTT
>TRBD1|TRBV2|TRBJ1-5|NA
CASMTGDGQPQHF
TGTGCCAGTATGACAGGGGACGGTCAGCCCCAGCATTTT
>TRBD2|TRBV5-1|TRBJ2-3|NA
CASSLNPPGSGSDTQYF
TGCGCCAGCAGCTTAAACCCCCCAGGAAGCGGGAGCGATACGCAGTATTTT
>TRBD1|TRBV7-9|TRBJ1-2|NA
CASSRQGINYGYTF
TGTGCCAGCAGCAGACAGGGGATTAACTATGGCTACACCTTC
>NA|TRBV3-1/TRBV3-2|TRBJ2-1|NA
CASSHPRSPPIGDEQFF
TGTGCCAGCAGCCACCCGCGATCCCCGCCCATAGGGGATGAGCAGTTCTTC
>NA|TRBV4-3|TRBJ1-2|NA
CASSQEAPTF
TGCGCCAGCAGCCAAGAAGCCCCCACCTTC
>NA|TRBV19|TRBJ2-7|NA
CASSRRAGPSYEQYF
TGTGCCAGTAGTCGCCGGGCGGGGCCCTCCTACGAGCAGTACTTC
>TRBD1|TRBV6-4|TRBJ2-7|once
CASNLGQGYEQYF
TGTGCCAGCAACTTGGGACAGGGCTACGAGCAGTACTTC
>NA|TRBV24-1|TRBJ2-2|once
CATAGRGTANTGELFF
TGTGCCACCGCCGGGAGAGGTACCGCGAACACCGGGGAGCTGTTTTTT
>NA|TRBV24-1|TRBJ1-1|NA
CATSDSTTSGTEAFF
TGTGCCACCAGTGATTCAACAACGTCGGGCACTGAAGCTTTCTTT
>TRBD2|TRBV3-1/TRBV3-2|TRBJ2-5|NA
CASSQGIRVAGYQETQYF
TGTGCCAGCAGCCAAGGGATTCGGGTAGCGGGATACCAAGAGACCCAGTACTTC
>TRBD1|TRBV19|TRBJ2-5|NA
CASSRGQGETQYF
TGTGCCAGTAGTAGAGGACAGGGGGAGACCCAGTACTTC